The rows below give T cell receptor beta chains drawn from one sample of a study of T cell responses to AZD1222 COVID-19 vaccine. Method: immunoSEQ multiplex PCR; TCRdb's copy keeps in-frame clones and lacks some. The profile shows 99,000 or so clones, 87% of them singletons. Sequenced material: peripheral blood, taken on day 0 of AZD1222 vaccination. The receptors derive from an adult in good health. Both conserved end residues are part of each CDR3. D genes are given only for firm matches. Clone size is not always given. Where it is, it says once, few, many or a class for expanded clones.

j_gene: TRBJ2-2
abundance: NA
d_gene: NA
v_gene: TRBV7-2
CDR3nt: TGTGCCAGCAGCTTAGGAGGTGGTACCTTCGGGGACACCGGGGAGCTGTTTTTT
CDR3aa: CASSLGGGTFGDTGELFF

j_gene: TRBJ2-1
abundance: NA
d_gene: NA
v_gene: TRBV19
CDR3nt: TGTGCCAGTAGTATCCCCCGAACTAACAATGAGCAGTTCTTC
CDR3aa: CASSIPRTNNEQFF

j_gene: TRBJ1-6
abundance: NA
d_gene: NA
v_gene: TRBV28
CDR3nt: TGTGCCAGCAGCCCCGTAGAGGCGCGATATAATTCACCCCTCCACTTT
CDR3aa: CASSPVEARYNSPLHF

j_gene: TRBJ1-1
abundance: NA
d_gene: TRBD1
v_gene: TRBV6-5
CDR3nt: TGTGCCAGCAGACCAGGGGGTTACACTGAAGCTTTCTTT
CDR3aa: CASRPGGYTEAFF

j_gene: TRBJ1-1
abundance: once
d_gene: TRBD1
v_gene: TRBV19
CDR3nt: TGTGCCAGTAGTATCCCAGGGGGCAACACTGAAGCTTTCTTT
CDR3aa: CASSIPGGNTEAFF

j_gene: TRBJ2-3
abundance: NA
d_gene: TRBD2
v_gene: TRBV11-3
CDR3nt: TGTGCCAGCAGCTCCGGACTAGCGGGAGACGATTCCCCAGATACGCAGTATTTT
CDR3aa: CASSSGLAGDDSPDTQYF

j_gene: TRBJ2-2
abundance: NA
d_gene: NA
v_gene: TRBV4-2
CDR3nt: TGTGCCAGCAGCCAAGATAGAAACAGTGCTAGCGGGGAGCTGTTTTTT
CDR3aa: CASSQDRNSASGELFF

j_gene: TRBJ1-1
abundance: NA
d_gene: NA
v_gene: TRBV7-8
CDR3nt: TGTGCCAGCAGCCCAGAGGTTTGGGGTGGGGGCGACACTGAAGCTTTCTTT
CDR3aa: CASSPEVWGGGDTEAFF

j_gene: TRBJ2-5
abundance: NA
d_gene: NA
v_gene: TRBV6-5
CDR3nt: TGTGCCAGCAGGTCGACGGAGGGGGAGACCCAGTACTTC
CDR3aa: CASRSTEGETQYF

j_gene: TRBJ1-3
abundance: NA
d_gene: NA
v_gene: TRBV20-1
CDR3nt: TGCAGTGCTAGAGCACGGAACACCATATATTTT
CDR3aa: CSARARNTIYF

j_gene: TRBJ1-4
abundance: NA
d_gene: NA
v_gene: TRBV9
CDR3nt: TGTGCCAGCAGCGTAGGGACCCGGGGTAATGAAAAACTGTTTTTT
CDR3aa: CASSVGTRGNEKLFF